This T cell receptor (beta chain) was documented in a study of sequential checkpoint blockade in melanoma (dated by TCRdb to about 2019). About the full investigation: Using 1:1 randomization, the trial assigned patients either to first-line nivolumab followed by ipilimumab (arm A) or to ipilimumab followed by nivolumab (arm B). Maintenance nivolumab was given following each of the two trial sequences. Results and caveats for the whole study, not just this receptor: Validation of the response-prediction model combining TCR metrics and mutation burden is needed in larger, independent patient cohorts.

The treatment or condition label corresponds to: randomized to nivolumab then ipilimumab (arm A) or the reverse (arm B). None of the trial patients had been given prior DNA-damaging chemotherapy. Live CD3+CD8+ cells negative for CD19 and CD56 were sorted from thawed PBMCs on a FACS Aria II flow cytometer. Samples were obtained from patients with melanoma enrolled in CheckMate 064, a randomized, open-label phase II trial of sequential checkpoint blockade. Peripheral blood mononuclear cells were collected by leukapheresis, purified using Ficoll-Paque, and frozen in human serum containing about 10% DMSO. Immediately after sorting, the purity of the sorted blood CD3+CD8+ cells was confirmed to be >98%, and DNA was then extracted. With respect to this clone: Its antigen specificity is not known. No clone much larger than this one lies a single base away; base qualities are absent.

The immunoSEQ Assay was used to immunosequence TCRbeta CDR3 regions from genomic DNA. Genomic DNA was amplified by bias-controlled multiplex PCR before high-throughput sequencing. In the source study's methods: To quantify the absolute abundance of each unique TCRbeta CDR3 region, the sequences were collapsed and filtered. Clonality, defined as 1 minus Pielou's evenness, was calculated using productive rearrangements only. Clones with significantly greater frequencies in on-treatment versus baseline samples were identified using a previously published method. The table comes from immuneACCESS by way of TCRdb, which keeps in-frame sequences with V and J called. Part of the clones is missing from these tables; in studies checked, under half for an unresolved V gene and the rest for unknown reasons. D and trimming come from the DNA, and the V and J calls and clone size come from that table. The sample has some 6,200 clones on record, about half of them singletons. The leading ten clones occupy 45% of the sample.

The CDR3 holds 14 amino acids from the cysteine to the phenylalanine. Only CDR3 DNA remains: 42 bases, in frame from the first base. CDR1 and CDR2 (SGHRS, YFSETQ) derive from the germline V gene. Germline trimming: 5 bases from V, 2 bases from J; junction bases outside gene matches: 3. The chain links TRBV5-1 with TRBJ2-2; 7 nucleotides in the junction match TRBD2. This material consisted of CD8+ T cells sorted from blood (inferred from file names), taken from a patient given nivolumab and ipilimumab in sequence. The sequence derives from a human donor with melanoma. The sequenced DNA: TGCGCCAGCAGAAAGCGGGGCAACACCGGGGAGCTGTTTTTT. Its translation is CASRKRGNTGELFF.